There are a few counts of the clone carrying this T cell receptor beta chain. Its target is not known. This sample is drawn from a study of early T cells in non-severe SARS-CoV-2 infection. As for the study in general: With bulk RNA from unsorted whole blood as input, sequencing yielded unpaired chains.

The V and J ends lost 5 bases and 7 bases respectively, with 12 bases between them. Germline CDR1 and CDR2: DFQATT and SNEGSKA (reference sequence). CDR3 length: 11 residues. Notes on the study in general: VDJdb matches were skewed toward anti-spike CD8 T cell responses.

Individual cDNA molecules were tagged with unique molecular identifiers. In TCRdb, the 5' RACE reads were re-called with MiXCR into one record per CDR3 protein. Of around 77,000 distinct CDR3 sequences in the sample, roughly 5.3% were seen once. Source: whole blood, taken at baseline. The rearrangement links TRBV20-1 to TRBJ2-7; D is undetermined. The receptor was isolated from an adult who was a healthcare worker with PCR-confirmed SARS-CoV-2 infection or an uninfected control (not recorded which). The CDR3 nucleotides are TGCAGTGCTGACTCACGTGCGGAGCAGTACTTC. This encodes CSADSRAEQYF.